This T cell receptor (beta chain) is from a study of CD8 T cells in ankylosing spondylitis. There are a few counts of this clonotype. Its antigen remains unidentified. Study-wide results and limits: Significant enrichment of disease-linked clones was reportedly seen in matched ankylosing spondylitis synovial fluid. Earlier literature documents some of the motif variants in reactive arthritis synovial fluid and blood. Made up of eight highly homologous variants, a TCR beta motif appeared characteristic of ankylosing spondylitis blood.

TCRdb recomputed calls from the 5' RACE reads with MiXCR, one row per CDR3 protein. The sample consists of 350,000 or so distinct CDR3 sequences, approximately 8.2% of them appearing once. Germline CDR1 is DFQATT and CDR2 is SNEGSKA (reference sequence). J was trimmed by 5 bases and V by 5 bases; bases with no gene match: 2. The CDR3 is 11 residues long. V gene TRBV20-1 combines with J gene TRBJ2-5; 7 bases are shared with TRBD2. Sample: blood, either unsorted or a sorted T cell fraction (not recorded which). The TCR originated in a male donor with ankylosing spondylitis. CDR3 region: CSAGLVETQYF. The CDR3 bases are TGCAGTGCTGGACTAGTTGAGACCCAGTACTTC.